The rows below give T cell receptor beta chains drawn from one sample of a study of CD8+CD57+ T cells in acquired aplastic anemia. TCRdb itself ran the reads through MiXCR, one entry per CDR3 protein. Of about 270,000 distinct CDR3 sequences detected, approximately 79% appear once; the ten largest clones hold around 40%. The sequenced sample consisted of sorted CD4+, CD8+, or CD8+CD57+ T cells (not recorded which) from PBMCs. The receptors stem from a human donor with aplastic anemia. CDR3s include the opening cysteine and the closing phenylalanine or tryptophan. D genes are given only for firm matches. Some rows mark clone size as missing; the rest say once, few, many or name a class of expanded clone.

TRBV5-6	NA	NA	TRBJ1-2	CASSRGQAGGYTF	TGTGCCAGCAGCCGGGGCCAGGCAGGTGGCTACACCTTC
TRBV9	NA	NA	TRBJ1-2	CASGGAGNSQYYGYTF	TGTGCCAGCGGAGGAGCTGGGAACAGTCAGTACTACGGCTACACCTTC
TRBV9	TRBD2	NA	TRBJ2-7	CASSFGGESRNQHF	TGTGCCAGCAGCTTTGGGGGGGAGAGCCGCAATCAGCACTTC
TRBV9	TRBD2	once	TRBJ2-3	CASSVPGGEHTLDF	TGTGCCAGCAGCGTACCGGGAGGGGAGCATACGCTTGATTTT
TRBV5-4	NA	NA	TRBJ1-6	CASSLWAGVESPLHF	TGTGCCAGCAGCTTATGGGCGGGGGTAGAGTCACCCCTCCACTTT
TRBV2	NA	NA	TRBJ2-2	CASSDLGAGGGF	TGTGCCAGCAGTGATCTGGGCGCAGGGGGGGGGTTC
TRBV7-9	TRBD2	NA	TRBJ2-3	CASSFAGGGDRQYF	TGTGCCAGCAGCTTTGCGGGAGGCGGCGATAGGCAGTATTTT
TRBV7-2	NA	once	TRBJ1-2	CASSPDGYGYTF	TGTGCCAGCAGCCCAGACGGGTATGGCTACACCTTC
TRBV9	NA	once	TRBJ2-3	CASSLAGGPNEAYF	TGTGCCAGCAGCCTCGCCGGAGGTCCCAATGAGGCTTATTTT
TRBV12-3/TRBV12-4	NA	NA	TRBJ2-5	CASSEGSSQEIQYF	TGTGCCAGCAGCGAGGGCTCCAGCCAAGAGATCCAGTACTTC
TRBV7-9	TRBD2	once	TRBJ2-3	CASSFERSGADTEYF	TGTGCCAGCAGCTTTGAAAGAAGCGGGGCAGATACGGAGTATTTT
TRBV7-9	NA	NA	TRBJ2-5	CADEVATDQETQYF	TGTGCCGACGAGGTAGCTACGGACCAAGAGACCCAGTACTTC
TRBV20-1	TRBD2	NA	TRBJ2-2	CSARPGTSGELFF	TGCAGTGCTAGGCCAGGGACTAGCGGGGAGCTGTTTTTT
TRBV7-9	NA	NA	TRBJ1-1	CASSFSETEYFDPFF	TGTGCCAGCAGCTTCTCAGAGACAGAGTATTTTGACCCTTTCTTT
TRBV7-3	NA	NA	TRBJ1-1	CASSSRGTWGETQAFF	TGTGCCAGCAGTTCTAGGGGGACTTGGGGAGAGACTCAGGCTTTCTTT
TRBV5-4	NA	NA	TRBJ1-1	CASSFDRAGNTEAFF	TGTGCCAGCAGCTTTGATCGCGCAGGGAACACTGAAGCTTTCTTT
TRBV7-3	NA	NA	TRBJ1-5	CANSPVYSKQPQRF	TGTGCCAACAGTCCTGTTTATAGCAAACAGCCCCAGCGTTTT
TRBV7-6	NA	NA	TRBJ2-3	CASSLGGATYAQYF	TGTGCCAGCAGCCTAGGGGGGGCTACCTACGCGCAGTACTTT
TRBV7-8	NA	NA	TRBJ2-1	CASSLVGWGDAQFF	TGTGCCAGCAGCTTAGTGGGCTGGGGCGATGCGCAGTTCTTC
TRBV9	NA	NA	TRBJ1-4	CASSVEGIRNEKLFF	TGTGCCAGCAGCGTGGAAGGAATTCGAAATGAAAAACTGTTTTTT
TRBV11-3	TRBD1	NA	TRBJ1-2	CASSSPRGRGYTF	TGTGCCAGCAGCTCGCCCAGGGGGCGTGGCTACACCTTC
TRBV5-1	TRBD1	many	TRBJ1-6	CASSWDRGSPLHF	TGCGCCAGCAGCTGGGACAGGGGGAGTCCCCTCCACTTT
TRBV7-2	TRBD2	NA	TRBJ2-6	CASSFPGGSGANVLTF	TGTGCCAGCAGCTTCCCGGGAGGCTCTGGGGCCAACGTCCTGACTTTC
TRBV9	NA	NA	TRBJ1-3	CASSVQSGLDGNTIYF	TGTGCCAGCAGCGTGCAATCAGGACTGGACGGAAACACCATATATTTT
TRBV7-8	NA	NA	TRBJ2-3	CASSDAGTDETQF	TGTGCCAGCAGCGACGCGGGCACAGACGAGACGCAGTTT
TRBV10-3	NA	medium-sized	TRBJ1-1	CAISRTFNTEAFF	TGTGCCATCAGTAGGACATTTAACACTGAAGCTTTCTTT
TRBV9	NA	NA	TRBJ2-3	CASGDGSDTQYFF	NA
TRBV2	NA	NA	TRBJ2-1	CASGDGGGNGQDEQFF	TGTGCCAGCGGGGACGGGGGCGGAAACGGTCAGGATGAGCAGTTCTTC
TRBV7-6	TRBD1	NA	TRBJ1-1	CASSLGRTGNTEAFF	TGTGCCAGCAGCCTAGGGCGGACAGGGAACACTGAAGCTTTCTTT
TRBV7-2	TRBD1	NA	TRBJ2-3	CASSSGTGPDTTYF	TGTGCCAGCAGCTCCGGGACAGGGCCCGACACCACCTATTTT
TRBV2	NA	NA	TRBJ1-1	CASGPVTEAFF	TGTGCCAGCGGGCCCGTAACTGAAGCTTTCTTT
TRBV19	TRBD2	NA	TRBJ2-1	CASSIASGAGNEEFFF	TGTGCCAGTAGTATTGCTAGCGGCGCCGGCAACGAGGAGTTCTTCTTC
TRBV7-4	NA	NA	TRBJ2-3	CASRVGVTSSTYF	TGTGCCAGCAGGGTAGGGGTTACGAGCAGTACGTATTTC
TRBV11-3	NA	once	TRBJ1-4	CASSLKLTEKLFF	TGTGCCAGCAGCTTAAAGCTGACAGAAAAACTGTTTTTT
TRBV2	NA	few	TRBJ1-2	CASGDGGTATQYFTF	TGTGCCAGCGGGGACGGGGGCACAGCTACGCAGTATTTTACCTTC
TRBV7-8	NA	NA	TRBJ2-1	CASSNVQGNYDEQFF	TGTGCCAGCAGTAACGTTCAGGGTAACTACGATGAGCAGTTCTTC
TRBV7-9	NA	NA	TRBJ1-1	CASRFDLTANTEAFF	TGTGCCAGCAGGTTCGATCTGACAGCGAACACTGAAGCCTTCTTT
TRBV7-3	NA	NA	TRBJ2-3	CASSYGGAATPHF	TGTGCCAGCAGCTACGGGGGCGCAGCTACGCCGCATTTT
TRBV24-1	NA	once	TRBJ1-1	CATLAGEDTEAFF	TGTGCCACCTTGGCAGGGGAGGACACTGAAGCTTTCTTT
TRBV2	NA	NA	TRBJ2-3	CASGDRLEDTQYF	TGTGCCAGCGGAGACAGATTAGAAGATACGCAGTATTTT
TRBV7-9	NA	NA	TRBJ2-6	CTSSLARGASGTDVLTF	TGTACCAGCAGCTTGGCCAGGGGCGCCTCTGGCACAGACGTCCTGACTTTC
TRBV2	NA	NA	TRBJ2-3	CASSDGGGPEALYF	TGTGCCAGCAGCGATGGGGGAGGTCCCGAAGCTTTGTATTTT
TRBV24-1	NA	few	TRBJ2-3	CATSGAWGGTDTQYF	TGTGCCACCAGTGGGGCGTGGGGGGGCACAGATACGCAGTATTTT